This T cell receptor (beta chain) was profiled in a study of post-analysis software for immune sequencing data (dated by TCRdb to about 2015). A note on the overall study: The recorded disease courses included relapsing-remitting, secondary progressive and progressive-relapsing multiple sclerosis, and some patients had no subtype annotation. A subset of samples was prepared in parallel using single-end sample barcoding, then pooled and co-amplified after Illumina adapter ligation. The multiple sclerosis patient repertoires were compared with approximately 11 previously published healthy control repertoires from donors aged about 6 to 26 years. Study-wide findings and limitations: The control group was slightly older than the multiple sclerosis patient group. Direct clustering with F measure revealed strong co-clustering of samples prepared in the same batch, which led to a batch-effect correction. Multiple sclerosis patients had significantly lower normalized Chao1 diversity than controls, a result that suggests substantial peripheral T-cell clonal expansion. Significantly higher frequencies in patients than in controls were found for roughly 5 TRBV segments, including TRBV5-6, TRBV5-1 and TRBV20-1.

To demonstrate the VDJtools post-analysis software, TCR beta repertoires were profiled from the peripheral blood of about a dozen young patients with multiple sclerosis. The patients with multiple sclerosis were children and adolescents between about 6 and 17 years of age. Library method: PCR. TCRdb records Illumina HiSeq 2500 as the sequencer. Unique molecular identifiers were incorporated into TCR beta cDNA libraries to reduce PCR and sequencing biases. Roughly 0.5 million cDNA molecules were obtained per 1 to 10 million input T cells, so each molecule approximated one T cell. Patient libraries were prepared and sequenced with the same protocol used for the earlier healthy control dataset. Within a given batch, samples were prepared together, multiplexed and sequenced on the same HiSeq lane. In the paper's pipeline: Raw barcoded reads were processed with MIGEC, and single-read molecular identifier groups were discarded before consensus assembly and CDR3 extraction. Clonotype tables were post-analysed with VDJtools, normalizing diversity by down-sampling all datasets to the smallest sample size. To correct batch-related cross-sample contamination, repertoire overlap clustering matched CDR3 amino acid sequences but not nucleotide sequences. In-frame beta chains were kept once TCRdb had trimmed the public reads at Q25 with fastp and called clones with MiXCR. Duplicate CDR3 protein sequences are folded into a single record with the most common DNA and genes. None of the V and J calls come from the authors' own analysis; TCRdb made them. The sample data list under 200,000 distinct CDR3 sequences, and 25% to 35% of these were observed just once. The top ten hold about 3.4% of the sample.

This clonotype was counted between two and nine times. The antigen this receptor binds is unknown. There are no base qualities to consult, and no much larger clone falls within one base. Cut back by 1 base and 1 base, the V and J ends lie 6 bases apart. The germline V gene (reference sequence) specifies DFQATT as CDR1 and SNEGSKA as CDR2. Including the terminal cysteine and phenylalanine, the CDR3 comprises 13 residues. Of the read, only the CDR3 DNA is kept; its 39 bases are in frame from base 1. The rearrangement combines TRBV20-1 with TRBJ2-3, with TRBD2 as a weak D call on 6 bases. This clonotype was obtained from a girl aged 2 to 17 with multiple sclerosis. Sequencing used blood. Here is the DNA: TGCAGTGCTAGAGCTAGCGGCACAGATACGCAGTATTTT. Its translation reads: CSARASGTDTQYF.